A selection of T cell receptor beta chains follows, all from one sample in a study of persistence of HIV-infected CD4 T cells. No antigen is known for these receptors. TCRdb's copy holds only in-frame clones and misses some; the assay was immunoSEQ multiplex PCR. This table has thousands of clones, just over 60% appearing once. The specimen comprised CD4+ T cells sorted from PBMCs after approximately 20-hour stimulation, sampled from a patient who received antiretroviral therapy. The origin of the receptors is an adult man with HIV who was CMV-seropositive. The CDR3 runs from the conserved cysteine through the conserved F or W. D genes are given only for firm matches. A row's size may be missing; if present it is once, few, many or a size class.

NA | TRBJ2-4 | TRBV6-6 | NA | TGTGCCAGCGGCGGAGGACAGCACAAAAACATTCAGTACTTC | CASGGGQHKNIQYF
NA | TRBJ1-1 | TRBV11-2 | NA | TGTGCCAGCAGCTTAAGTGGGGGCGGTATGAACACTGAAGCTTTCTTT | CASSLSGGGMNTEAFF
TRBD1 | TRBJ1-1 | TRBV30 | few | TGTGCCTGGAGTCGGACAGGGGTTCGGACTGAAGCTTTCTTT | CAWSRTGVRTEAFF
TRBD1 | TRBJ1-2 | TRBV7-7 | NA | TGTGCTAGCAGACGAGGAAGGACAGGGGGCAACTATGGCTACACCTTC | CASRRGRTGGNYGYTF
NA | TRBJ2-5 | TRBV9 | few | TGTGCCAGCAGCCTCACCAGGGCAGAGACCCAGTACTTC | CASSLTRAETQYF
NA | TRBJ2-1 | TRBV25-1 | NA | TGTGCCAGCAGTGAAGAGCATAACCGGGCCTCTCGGGATGAGCAGTTCTTC | CASSEEHNRASRDEQFF
NA | TRBJ2-3 | TRBV5-1 | NA | TGCGCCAGCAGCTTGGAGGGACTCCAGCCGGATACGCAGTATTTT | CASSLEGLQPDTQYF
NA | TRBJ2-7 | TRBV7-9 | NA | TGTGCCAACAAAGTTCCCCCGCAGGGTGAGTTGAAATACGAGCAGTACTTC | CANKVPPQGELKYEQYF
TRBD2 | TRBJ2-2 | TRBV3-1/TRBV3-2 | NA | TGTGCCAGCAGCCAAGCGGGGGGGTTTAACACCGGGGAGCTGTTTTTT | CASSQAGGFNTGELFF
NA | TRBJ2-3 | TRBV4-3 | NA | TGCGCCAGCAGACTTTGGACAGAGACTAGCACAGATACGCAGTATTTT | CASRLWTETSTDTQYF
NA | TRBJ1-2 | TRBV3-1/TRBV3-2 | NA | TGTGCCAGCAGCCAAGAAGGCAGGGGCGGCTACACCTTC | CASSQEGRGGYTF
TRBD1 | TRBJ1-4 | TRBV7-2 | NA | TGTGCCAGCAGCTGGGGGGACAGGGGAATTAATGAAAAACTGTTTTTT | CASSWGDRGINEKLFF
NA | TRBJ1-5 | TRBV4-3 | few | TGCGCCAGCAGCCAAGTCCGCGGCAGGGATAGCAATCAGCCCCAGCATTTT | CASSQVRGRDSNQPQHF
NA | TRBJ2-7 | TRBV14 | NA | TGTGCCAGCAGCCAAAGCCCAGTTTGGACCTCCTTCGTCCCCTACGAGCAGTACTTC | CASSQSPVWTSFVPYEQYF
NA | TRBJ2-7 | TRBV27 | few | TGTGCCAGCAGTTTGTTGGTAGCCAACAGGGCCCACGAGCAGTACTTC | CASSLLVANRAHEQYF
NA | TRBJ1-2 | TRBV6-5 | NA | TGTGCCAGCAGGCCGGGGGGCACTAACTATGGCTACACCTTC | CASRPGGTNYGYTF
TRBD1 | TRBJ2-2 | TRBV7-2 | NA | TGTGCCAGCAGCTTAAAGGCCCAGGGGGAAAAGGGTACCGGGGAGCTGTTTTTT | CASSLKAQGEKGTGELFF
NA | TRBJ1-3 | TRBV9 | NA | TGTGCCAGCAGCGGATTCCCTCAGGGCCTCTCTGGAAACACCATATATTTT | CASSGFPQGLSGNTIYF
NA | TRBJ2-1 | TRBV19 | NA | TGTGCCAGTAGTATAGGTGAGGGGAATGAGCAGTTCTTC | CASSIGEGNEQFF
TRBD2 | TRBJ2-1 | TRBV4-2 | NA | TGTGCCAGCAGCCAAGACGGACTAGAAACGGAGCAGTTCTTC | CASSQDGLETEQFF
NA | TRBJ1-5 | TRBV2 | few | TGTGCCAGCAGTGGAGGATATAGCAATCAGCCCCAGCATTTT | CASSGGYSNQPQHF
NA | TRBJ1-1 | TRBV30 | NA | TGTGCCTGGAGTAAGGGGATGAACACTGAAGCTTTCTTT | CAWSKGMNTEAFF
NA | TRBJ1-5 | TRBV7-2 | NA | TGTGCCAGCAGCTTAGAGACAGAGAGCAATCAGCCCCAGCATTTT | CASSLETESNQPQHF
TRBD1 | TRBJ1-5 | TRBV19 | medium-sized | TGTGCCAGTAGTATAGAAATAAGGGGGCGTCAGCCCCAGCATTTT | CASSIEIRGRQPQHF
NA | TRBJ2-3 | TRBV7-8 | NA | TGTGCCAGCAGCTTTGATACGCAGTATTTT | CASSFDTQYF
TRBD2 | TRBJ2-7 | TRBV10-1 | NA | TGCGCCAGCAGTGGGGGTCGAGCGGGGGCCCACGAGCAGTACTTC | CASSGGRAGAHEQYF
NA | TRBJ1-1 | TRBV5-1 | NA | TGCGCCAGCAGCTTGGAGGTGGGGAGGACTGAAGCTTTCTTT | CASSLEVGRTEAFF
NA | TRBJ2-1 | TRBV10-3 | NA | TGTGCCATCAGCGGCGGCATAGCGGATAAGGATGAGCAGTTCTTC | CAISGGIADKDEQFF
NA | TRBJ2-7 | TRBV10-1 | medium-sized | TGCGCCAGCAGTGATGGGGCCTACGAGCAGTACTTC | CASSDGAYEQYF
TRBD1 | TRBJ2-7 | TRBV19 | large | TGTGCCAGTAGTAAATTCACAGGGGGCGGAGGGCCCTACGAGCAGTACTTC | CASSKFTGGGGPYEQYF
NA | TRBJ2-1 | TRBV5-4 | NA | TGTGCCAGCAGCTTAAGGGTTCCTAATGAGCAGTTCTTC | CASSLRVPNEQFF
NA | TRBJ1-2 | TRBV14 | NA | TGTGCCAGCAGCCAAGAGGCTGGCCGAGGGTATGGCTACACCTTC | CASSQEAGRGYGYTF
NA | TRBJ1-2 | TRBV6-5 | NA | TGTGCCAGCAGTTATGGCCCATTCGGCAGTAACTATGGCTACACCTTC | CASSYGPFGSNYGYTF
NA | TRBJ2-7 | TRBV27 | NA | TGTGCCAGCAGCCGTTACCTACCGGGCTACGAGCAGTACTTC | CASSRYLPGYEQYF
TRBD2 | TRBJ2-5 | TRBV6-5 | once | TGTGCCAGCAGTCTCCAAGGCGGGGGGGCGGGGACCCAGTACTTC | CASSLQGGGAGTQYF
NA | TRBJ1-2 | TRBV6-5 | NA | TGTGCCAGCAAGGAAGGGGCCTCCCTCCATGGCTACACCTTC | CASKEGASLHGYTF
NA | TRBJ1-4 | TRBV11-2 | NA | TGTGCCAGCAGCTTAAGGCCAGTTCCCTCTAATGAAAAACTGTTTTTT | CASSLRPVPSNEKLFF
NA | TRBJ1-5 | TRBV9 | NA | TGTGCCAGCAGCTCCCACCCTCCCCCGGGGGTCCGCCTCGCGAAACACCGCCATCAGCCCCAGCATTTT | CASSSHPPPGVRLAKHRHQPQHF
TRBD2 | TRBJ2-1 | TRBV6-4 | NA | TGTGCCAGCGCTGTGGGCGGGAGCAATGAGCAGTTCTTC | CASAVGGSNEQFF
NA | TRBJ2-7 | TRBV30 | few | TGTGCCTGGAGTGTACGAAGAGGGGACGAGCAGTACTTC | CAWSVRRGDEQYF
TRBD1 | TRBJ2-5 | TRBV27 | NA | TGTGCCAGCAGGCGGACAGGGGCCCGGGCCGATACGGAGACCCAGTACTTC | CASRRTGARADTETQYF
NA | TRBJ1-4 | TRBV30 | NA | TGTGCCTGGGCGGCAGGAGCTAATGAAAAACTGTTTTTT | CAWAAGANEKLFF
TRBD1 | TRBJ2-7 | TRBV3-1/TRBV3-2 | NA | TGTGCCAGCAGCCGGTGGGACAGGGGTTTCGAGCAGTACTTC | CASSRWDRGFEQYF
NA | TRBJ1-2 | TRBV15 | NA | TGTGCCACCAGCAGAGATCGAGCGGGGTCATCTGGCTATGGCTACACCTTC | CATSRDRAGSSGYGYTF
NA | TRBJ2-2 | TRBV9 | NA | TGTGCCAGCAGCGTAGGAGGGACCTCGGGCACCGGGGAGCTGTTTTTT | CASSVGGTSGTGELFF
TRBD1 | TRBJ1-2 | TRBV29-1 | NA | TGCAGCGTTGAAAAAGTACAGGGGAGGAACTATGGCTACACCTTC | CSVEKVQGRNYGYTF
NA | TRBJ1-1 | TRBV5-1 | NA | TGCGCCAGCAGCTTGGCCGGTGGGGGGAACACTGAAGCTTTCTTT | CASSLAGGGNTEAFF
TRBD2 | TRBJ2-1 | TRBV2 | NA | TGTGCCAGCAGTGTGCCTAGCGGGTTCCACAATGAGCAGTTCTTC | CASSVPSGFHNEQFF
NA | TRBJ1-1 | TRBV7-2 | few | TGTGCCAGCAGCCCAGGGTCCCTGAACACTGAAGCTTTCTTT | CASSPGSLNTEAFF
NA | TRBJ2-5 | TRBV7-8 | NA | TGTGCCAGCAGCTACAGGGTTAGCGTGGAGACCCAGTACTTC | CASSYRVSVETQYF
NA | TRBJ1-1 | TRBV5-1 | few | TGCGCCAGCAGACGGGGGCAGACTGAAGCTTTCTTT | CASRRGQTEAFF
NA | TRBJ2-7 | TRBV12-3/TRBV12-4 | NA | TGTGCCAGCAGCCACAGGGAGAGGGAGCAGTACTTC | CASSHREREQYF
NA | TRBJ2-5 | TRBV15 | NA | TGTGCCACCAGCAAGCCCCCGCTGAAGACCCAGTACTTC | CATSKPPLKTQYF
TRBD1 | TRBJ1-6 | TRBV10-2 | medium-sized | TGCGCCAGCAGTCCGGGACAGGGGGGTTCACCCCTCCACTTT | CASSPGQGGSPLHF
NA | TRBJ1-2 | TRBV5-1 | few | TGCGCCAGCAGCTTAGTAGGGGTGGATGGCTACACCTTC | CASSLVGVDGYTF
NA | TRBJ2-3 | TRBV24-1 | once | TGTGCCACCAGTGCGGCAGATACGCAGTATTTT | CATSAADTQYF
NA | TRBJ2-3 | TRBV11-3 | NA | TGTGCCAGCAGCTTAGGGGAGACGGTTAGCACAGATACGCAGTATTTT | CASSLGETVSTDTQYF
TRBD2 | TRBJ2-7 | TRBV7-2 | NA | TGTGCCAGCAGCTCACAGCGGGGGGACTACGAGCAGTACTTC | CASSSQRGDYEQYF
NA | TRBJ2-1 | TRBV15 | NA | TGTGCCACCAGCAGAGAATTGGGACGTTACAATGAGCAGTTCTTC | CATSRELGRYNEQFF